This TCR beta chain was sequenced for a study of beta chain features in type 1 diabetes. As to this clone: The antigen remains unidentified.

The J segment lost 7 bases and the V segment lost 5 bases, leaving 0 bases of the junction unmatched. The germline gives CDR1 GTSNPN, CDR2 SVGIG (reference sequence). The CDR3 runs 12 residues. Expressed TCRB transcripts were sequenced, since all the RNA that had been isolated was reverse transcribed. Method: immunoSEQ multiplex PCR; TCRdb's copy keeps in-frame clones and lacks some. The sample lists 500,000 to 850,000 clones, roughly 13% occurring once. Study observations and caveats: Shorter TCRB CDR3s, moderately but significantly so, marked every one of the four CD4+ subsets in Type 1 diabetes patients. Researchers cautioned that cDNA sequencing could over-represent cells with high TCR expression.

Sequences were obtained from naive CD4+ T cells from blood. This sequence joins TRBV30 and TRBJ1-6, with TRBD1 matching 9 bases. The clonotype comes from a young man with type 1 diabetes. The CDR3 region has the DNA TGTGCCTGGGGACAGGGGAATTCACCCCTCCACTTT. Its protein product is CAWGQGNSPLHF.